The 23 T cell receptor beta chains presented below share a single source sample, sequenced in a study of blood T cell repertoires in COVID-19. Assay used: immunoSEQ multiplex PCR; TCRdb lists only in-frame clones, some missing. The data contain around 140,000 clones, under 90% of them singletons. What was sequenced was peripheral blood. The origin of the receptors is a human donor in a cohort sampled during active COVID-19.

The rearrangement uses TRBV4-2 and TRBJ2-1; 11 positions agree with TRBD2. This CDR3 is 17 amino acids long. V was pared by 1 base and J by 2 bases, with 4 bases of the junction left unmatched. Germline CDR1 reads LGHNA; CDR2 reads YNFKEQ. The CDR3 here is CASSQVGLAATYNEQFF. The CDR3 DNA reads TGTGCCAGCAGCCAAGTGGGACTAGCGGCCACCTACAATGAGCAGTTCTTC.

The CDR3 loop is CASSGASASGRGLLYNEQFF. The CDR3 DNA sequence: TGTGCCAGCAGTGGTGCTAGCGCAAGCGGCCGGGGCCTTCTTTACAATGAGCAGTTCTTC. The chain recombines TRBV2 with TRBJ2-1; D might be TRBD2 (6 bases). V was pared by 4 bases and J by 4 bases, with 29 bases between. There are 20 residues in the CDR3. CDR1 SNHLY and CDR2 FYNNEI come from the germline V gene.

The chain has TRBV3-1 (or the pseudogene TRBV3-2) and TRBJ1-1, with TRBD1 matching over 7 bases. The ends lost 3 bases at V and 5 bases at J; junction bases unmatched: 18. The CDR3 loop spans 18 amino acids. CDR1 LGHDT and CDR2 YNNKEL come from the germline V gene (reference sequence). CDR3 coding DNA: TGTGCCAGCAGCCACAATTTTCGACCAACAGGGGATCGGACTGAAGCTTTCTTT. It encodes CASSHNFRPTGDRTEAFF.

This chain links TRBV11-2 with TRBJ2-1, with D unclear. The CDR3 sequence is 15 residues long. Germline-derived CDR1 and CDR2 are SGHAT and FQNNGV. V lost 3 bases, J lost 0 bases, and 9 bases lay in between. CDR3 in amino acids: CASSFGRTSYNEQFF. DNA of the CDR3: TGTGCCAGCAGCTTTGGCCGTACCTCCTACAATGAGCAGTTCTTC.

J is TRBJ1-1 and V is TRBV10-3; unclear D gene. The CDR3 has 11 residues. Trimming shortened V by 8 bases and J by 6 bases, and 10 bases separated the two germline ends. CDR1 and CDR2 (germline): ENHRY, SYGVKD. Here the CDR3 DNA reads TGTGCCATCGCGGGAGGCTCTGAAGCTTTCTTT. Translating gives CAIAGGSEAFF.

This chain connects TRBV28 to TRBJ2-7, with D possibly matching TRBD1 (6 bases). The V gene's germline CDR1 is MDHEN and CDR2 SYDVKM. This CDR3 region has 15 residues. Trimming left V 6 bases short and J 3 bases short, with 18 bases between. The CDR3 protein is CASRTPDRGGYEQYF. The CDR3 DNA reads as TGTGCCAGCAGGACCCCCGATAGAGGGGGCTACGAGCAGTACTTC.

The chain carries TRBV27 and TRBJ1-2, with 8 bases lining up with TRBD1. Germline CDR1 MNHEY, CDR2 SMNVEV (reference sequence). V lost 6 bases and J lost 5; bases outside the gene matches: 11. The CDR3 is 15 amino acids. The CDR3 DNA follows: TGTGCCAGCAGCCAATGGGGGCAGGGGGCATATGGCTACACCTTC. It encodes CASSQWGQGAYGYTF.

The genes are TRBV7-2 and TRBJ2-7, with 9 bases identical to TRBD1. Germline-derived CDR1 and CDR2 are SGHTA and FQGNSA. This CDR3 is built from 14 residues. Germline trimming cut 3 bases from V and 5 bases from J; bases unmatched to any gene: 5. The CDR3 is CASSFGTGRHEQYF. CDR3 nucleotide sequence: TGTGCCAGCAGCTTTGGGACAGGGCGACACGAGCAGTACTTC.

There are a few counts of this clone. The rearrangement links TRBV12-2 to TRBJ2-7; TRBD2 is taken as the D call from the table, unchecked against the DNA. TRBV12-2 is a pseudogene locus. This CDR3 region has 14 residues. This CDR3 reads CASRLGGRAYEQYF. CDR3 sequence (DNA): TGTGCAAGTCGCTTAGGCGGGAGGGCCTACGAGCAGTACTTC.

The table lists this clone with a few counts. The rearrangement uses TRBV27 and TRBJ1-1; D not resolved. The CDR3 runs to 11 residues. V was shortened by 3 bases and J by 6 bases, with 5 bases between the two germline ends. CDR1 is MNHEY and CDR2 is SMNVEV in the germline V gene (reference sequence). The CDR3 DNA reads as TGTGCCAGCAGTTTCGGGGCTGAAGCTTTCTTT. It codes for CASSFGAEAFF.

The chain uses TRBV28 and TRBJ1-6; 7 bases agree with TRBD1. The CDR3 contains 19 residues. Trimming cost V 2 bases and J 9 bases; bases outside gene matches: 19. Germline assignment: CDR1 MDHEN and CDR2 SYDVKM. CDR3 sequence reads: CASSLRMGQQVSPFSPLHF. CDR3 DNA sequence: TGTGCCAGCAGTTTACGGATGGGACAGCAAGTCTCACCTTTTTCACCCCTCCACTTT.

This chain joins TRBV11-3 and TRBJ1-3, with 8 bases fitting TRBD1. The CDR3 loop spans 14 amino acids. Germline V CDR1 and CDR2: SGHNT, YENEEA. V lost 3 bases and J lost 4; bases outside the gene matches: 2. CDR3 loop: CASSFGTGGNTIYF. Written as DNA, the CDR3 is TGTGCCAGCAGCTTCGGGACAGGCGGAAACACCATATATTTT.

This clone was found many times. Other DNA sequences in this sample translate to the same CDR3. The chain joins TRBV7-2 to TRBJ2-5; maybe TRBD1 (6 bases). This CDR3 comprises 15 residues. V was shortened by 5 bases and J by 0 bases, with 13 bases between the two germline ends. Germline V lookup: CDR1 SGHTA, CDR2 FQGNSA. Here the CDR3 DNA reads TGTGCCAGCAGCCCTCAGACAGGCTACCAAGAGACCCAGTACTTC. Translating it yields CASSPQTGYQETQYF.

J is TRBJ2-7 and V is TRBV11-2; a weak D match, TRBD1 (5 bases). CDR3 length equals 15 residues. Per germline, CDR1 SGHAT and CDR2 FQNNGV. V dropped 0 bases and J dropped 0 bases, with 9 bases sitting between them. The CDR3 nucleotides read TGTGCCAGCAGCTTAGACAGGGTATCCTCCTACGAGCAGTACTTC. It specifies CASSLDRVSSYEQYF.

This chain joins TRBV19 and TRBJ2-7; 9 positions agree with TRBD2. V shed 3 bases, J shed 2 bases, and the junction held 2 bases outside the gene matches. Germline values: CDR1 LNHDA, CDR2 SQIVND (reference sequence). The CDR3 spans 14 residues. The CDR3 sequence is CASSMASGTYEQYF. The CDR3 DNA sequence: TGTGCCAGTAGTATGGCTAGCGGGACCTACGAGCAGTACTTC.

The chain links TRBV3-1 (or the pseudogene TRBV3-2) to TRBJ2-7; D is possibly TRBD1 (5 bases). V was shortened by 0 bases and J by 2 bases, with 17 bases between the two germline ends. Germline assignment: CDR1 LGHDT and CDR2 YNNKEL (reference sequence). The CDR3 length is 17 residues. The CDR3 nucleotides read TGTGCCAGCAGCCAAGATTGTGAAGGGGTTAGTACCTACGAGCAGTACTTC. Its protein is CASSQDCEGVSTYEQYF.

About this clone: This CDR3 is also generated by other DNA sequences in the sample. The chain recombines TRBV24-1 with TRBJ1-2; weak D call: TRBD1 (5 bases). The V end lost 3 bases, the J end lost 4 bases, and 8 bases lay between the germline ends. Germline V gives CDR1 KGHDR, CDR2 SFDVKD. This CDR3 spans 13 amino acids. CDR3 coding DNA: TGTGCCACCAGTGATGGGCAGGGCTATGGCTACACCTTC. Protein product: CATSDGQGYGYTF.

V usage is TRBV28 and J usage is TRBJ2-3; tentatively, D is TRBD1 (5 bases). The CDR3 contains 16 residues. Germline V gene lookup returns CDR1 MDHEN and CDR2 SYDVKM. Trimming cost V 5 bases and J 0 bases, with 15 bases left between them. CDR3 sequence (DNA): TGTGCCAGCAGTCCCTTACAGGTTCCTAGCACAGATACGCAGTATTTT. As protein: CASSPLQVPSTDTQYF.

V gene TRBV7-2 combines with J gene TRBJ2-6; possible D gene TRBD1, 6 bases. The length of the CDR3 is 15 residues. The germline V and J ends were trimmed by 5 bases and 4 bases, with 12 bases remaining between them. Germline V gene data show CDR1 as SGHTA and CDR2 as FQGNSA. The CDR3 DNA is TGTGCCAGCAGCAAACAGGGTTCAGGGGCCAACGTCCTGACTTTC. It encodes CASSKQGSGANVLTF.

The chain links TRBV27 to TRBJ1-5; TRBD1 matches 8 bases. Germline assignment: CDR1 MNHEY and CDR2 SMNVEV (reference sequence). V was clipped by 6 bases and J by 4 bases; unmatched bases: 11. The CDR3 extends over 16 amino acids. This CDR3 is CASRPYQGAPNQPQHF. For the CDR3, the DNA is TGTGCCAGCAGGCCTTATCAGGGGGCGCCGAATCAGCCCCAGCATTTT.

This clone has just a few counts. The CDR3 region is CASSPGLAGYEQYF. The CDR3 nucleotides are TGTGCCAGCAGTCCGGGACTAGCGGGTTACGAGCAGTACTTC. The gene calls are TRBV13 and TRBJ2-7, with 12 nucleotides matching TRBD2. Trimming cost V 6 bases and J 4 bases; bases outside gene matches: 4. The CDR3 totals 14 residues. Per the germline V gene, CDR1 is PRHDT and CDR2 is FYEKMQ (reference sequence).

The genes are TRBV6-2 or TRBV6-3 and TRBJ2-1; a weak D match, TRBD2 (7 bases). With 6 bases removed from V and 5 bases from J, the gap between germline ends came to 26 bases. CDR1 is MNHEY and CDR2 is SVGEGT in the germline V gene. This CDR3 contains 18 residues. The DNA of the CDR3 is TGTGCCAGCAGCCCCCGGTATAGGCGGGAGTCAGGGGACAATGAGCAGTTCTTC. It codes for CASSPRYRRESGDNEQFF.

The genes are TRBV29-1 and TRBJ1-1, with 8 positions matching TRBD1. The germline V gene has CDR1 SQVTM and CDR2 ANQGSEA. V lost 4 bases to trimming and J lost 1 base; unmatched junction nucleotides: 14. This CDR3 region has 17 residues. CDR3 DNA: TGCAGCGTTGCCGACAGGGGCAATAGAGGACGGAACACTGAAGCTTTCTTT. This sequence encodes CSVADRGNRGRNTEAFF. The full variable domain, in which reference TRBV29-1 and TRBJ1-1 provide the parts outside the CDR3, is SAVISQKPSRDICQRGTSLTIQCQVDSQVTMMFWYRQQPGQSLTLIATANQGSEATYESGFVIDKFPISRPNLTFSTLTVSNMSPEDSSIYLCSVADRGNRGRNTEAFFGQGTRLTVV.